What follows are 22 T cell receptor beta chains derived from one specimen sequenced in a study of blood T cell repertoires in COVID-19. Sequencing was performed with immunoSEQ multiplex PCR; in TCRdb, only in-frame clones are kept and a portion is missing. This repertoire shows about 220,000 clones, 84% found once; its top ten account for around 2.5%. The sequenced sample consisted of peripheral blood. The receptors stem from a man between 40 and 49 years old who had recovered from COVID-19.

The V and J genes are TRBV5-5 and TRBJ2-7, with 14 bases identical to TRBD2. Per the germline V gene, CDR1 is SGHKS and CDR2 is YYEKEE (reference sequence). The V and J ends lost 5 bases and 4 bases, in that order; junction bases with no gene match: 5. The CDR3 sequence is 15 residues long. This CDR3 reads CASRGGTSGRYEQYF. The CDR3 DNA reads as TGTGCCAGCAGGGGCGGGACTAGCGGGAGATACGAGCAGTACTTC.

This sequence joins TRBV3-1 (or the pseudogene TRBV3-2) and TRBJ1-1, with 10 positions matching TRBD1. The trim removed 4 bases at V and 5 bases at J, leaving 7 bases unmatched. Germline V gene sequence: CDR1 LGHDT, CDR2 YNNKEL (reference sequence). The CDR3 loop spans 15 amino acids. Written as DNA, the CDR3 is TGTGCCAGCAGCCGAGAGACAGGGGGCATTACTGAAGCTTTCTTT. Translating gives CASSRETGGITEAFF.

The chain is built from TRBV7-2 and TRBJ1-5; no reliable D call. CDR3 length: 15 residues. Trimming cost V 5 bases and J 3 bases, with 14 bases left between them. Germline loops: CDR1 SGHTA, CDR2 FQGNSA. In DNA, the CDR3 is TGTGCCAGCAGCCCTAGCGGTCAGGTCAATCAGCCCCAGCATTTT. This sequence encodes CASSPSGQVNQPQHF.

The V call is TRBV3-1 (or the pseudogene TRBV3-2), the J call TRBJ2-3; 8 bases match TRBD2. The CDR3 length is 16 residues. Germline values: CDR1 LGHDT, CDR2 YNNKEL (reference sequence). Germline trimming cut 4 bases from V and 6 bases from J; bases unmatched to any gene: 12. This CDR3 is CASSPGTRGGQDTQYF. In nucleotides, the CDR3 is TGTGCCAGCAGCCCTGGGACTAGGGGAGGACAGGATACGCAGTATTTT.

The chain combines TRBV6-6 with TRBJ1-2; weak D call: TRBD1 (5 bases). V dropped 0 bases and J dropped 4 bases, with 9 bases sitting between them. This CDR3 is 14 amino acids long. Per the germline V gene, CDR1 is MNHNY and CDR2 is SVGAGI (reference sequence). CDR3 nucleotides: TGTGCCAGCAGTTACTCGAAGACAGTCTATGGCTACACCTTC. It specifies CASSYSKTVYGYTF.

This chain connects TRBV11-3 to TRBJ2-5; D is possibly TRBD2 (6 bases). The CDR3 runs 14 residues. Looked up from germline, CDR1 is SGHNT and CDR2 is YENEEA. Trimming left V 4 bases short and J 4 bases short, with 13 bases between. In DNA form, the CDR3 reads TGTGCCAGCAGCTGGACGGGACTGGGAGAGACCCAGTACTTC. This sequence encodes CASSWTGLGETQYF.

This chain joins TRBV9 and TRBJ2-3; TRBD2 agrees at 9 bases. From germline, CDR1 is SGDLS and CDR2 YYNGEE. V trimming: 0 bases; J trimming: 1 base; junction bases outside the gene matches: 3. The CDR3 totals 16 residues. This CDR3 reads CASSVGASGGTDTQYF. CDR3 bases: TGTGCCAGCAGCGTAGGGGCTAGCGGGGGCACAGATACGCAGTATTTT.

This chain links TRBV29-1 with TRBJ2-2, with TRBD2 identical over 15 bases. Germline V gives CDR1 SQVTM, CDR2 ANQGSEA. V dropped 5 bases and J dropped 5; count of bases not matched to a gene: 9. The length of the CDR3 is 17 residues. For the CDR3, the DNA is TGCAGCGTTTCCGGGACTAGCGGGAGGTGGGGAACCGGGGAGCTGTTTTTT. Translating gives CSVSGTSGRWGTGELFF.

This sequence joins TRBV30 and TRBJ1-5, with 8 bases that match TRBD1. The J segment lost 8 bases and the V segment lost 0 bases, leaving 15 bases of the junction unmatched. Per germline, CDR1 GTSNPN and CDR2 SVGIG (reference sequence). The CDR3 is 17 residues long. This chain's CDR3 is CAWSVRGTGAFVEPQHF. DNA for the CDR3: TGTGCCTGGAGTGTACGGGGGACAGGTGCCTTCGTGGAGCCCCAGCATTTT.

This clone was recorded once. The J gene is TRBJ1-2, the V gene TRBV11-3, with a possible D match to TRBD1 (5 bases). V lost 6 bases to trimming and J lost 7 bases, with 15 bases between them. CDR1 and CDR2 (germline): SGHNT, YENEEA. The CDR3 runs to 13 residues. The CDR3 sequence: CASSKDTGGGYTF. CDR3 coding DNA: TGTGCCAGCAGTAAGGACACCGGGGGTGGCTACACCTTC. Supplemented by reference TRBV11-3 and TRBJ1-2, the full variable domain reads EAGVVQSPRYKIIEKKQPVAFWCNPISGHNTLYWYLQNLGQGPELLIRYENEEAVDDSQLPKDRFSAERLKGVDSTLKIQPAELGDSAVYLCASSKDTGGGYTFGSGTRLTVV.

The chain employs TRBV11-3 and TRBJ2-2; tentative D call: TRBD1 (5 bases). The germline V gene has CDR1 SGHNT and CDR2 YENEEA. V was shortened by 2 bases and J by 1 base, with 8 bases between the two germline ends. This CDR3 is 15 amino acids long. Here the CDR3 reads CASSLWGQNTGELFF. The CDR3 DNA sequence: TGTGCCAGCAGCTTATGGGGCCAGAACACCGGGGAGCTGTTTTTT.

The chain links TRBV11-3 to TRBJ2-5, with D perhaps matching TRBD2 (6 bases). This CDR3 comprises 17 residues. Looked up from germline, CDR1 is SGHNT and CDR2 is YENEEA. V lost 5 bases to trimming and J lost 2 bases, with 21 bases between them. CDR3 loop: CASSPPSTTAGQETQYF. CDR3 bases: TGTGCCAGCAGCCCCCCATCTACTACGGCGGGGCAAGAGACCCAGTACTTC.

The CDR3, as DNA: TGTGCCAGCAGTTACCGGGGGGGAAAGAACACTGAAGCTTTCTTT. It specifies CASSYRGGKNTEAFF. The gene calls are TRBV6-6 and TRBJ1-1, with a possible D match to TRBD1 (5 bases). Germline V gene lookup returns CDR1 MNHNY and CDR2 SVGAGI (reference sequence). Trimming stripped 2 bases from V and 1 base from J, with 11 bases between. CDR3 length: 15 residues.

This clone was picked up one time. This sequence joins TRBV28 and TRBJ2-7; perhaps TRBD2 as D (6 bases). Germline CDR1 MDHEN, CDR2 SYDVKM. The CDR3 runs 14 residues. Trimming stripped 7 bases from V and 2 bases from J, with 15 bases between. CDR3 residues: CASTKSPGAYEQYF. CDR3 in DNA: TGTGCCAGCACCAAATCCCCGGGGGCCTACGAGCAGTACTTC.

V usage is TRBV7-2 and J usage is TRBJ1-3, with 7 nucleotides matching TRBD1. The V gene's germline CDR1 is SGHTA and CDR2 FQGNSA. The CDR3 extends over 15 amino acids. Trimming cost V 1 base and J 1 base; bases outside gene matches: 1. CDR3 residues: CASSLDRGSGNTIYF. The DNA of the CDR3 is TGTGCCAGCAGCTTAGACAGGGGATCTGGAAACACCATATATTTT.

The table lists this clone with a count of one. The V gene is TRBV3-1 (or the pseudogene TRBV3-2), the J gene TRBJ2-5; 12 bases line up with TRBD1. The CDR3 has 16 amino acids. With 7 bases clipped from V and 6 bases from J, the junction kept 12 bases outside the gene matches. Germline-derived CDR1 and CDR2 are LGHDT and YNNKEL (reference sequence). CDR3 in amino acids: CASTPNPGQGAKTQYF. The CDR3 bases are TGTGCCAGCACCCCAAACCCGGGACAGGGGGCAAAGACCCAGTACTTC.

This clone has more than one count but fewer than ten. This sequence joins TRBV9 and TRBJ2-4; no definite D call. V dropped 0 bases and J dropped 5 bases, with 6 bases sitting between them. This CDR3 contains 13 residues. Germline assignment: CDR1 SGDLS and CDR2 YYNGEE. The CDR3 sequence: CASSVDSQNIQYF. As DNA, the CDR3 is TGTGCCAGCAGCGTAGACAGCCAAAACATTCAGTACTTC.

This clone was counted a few times. V is TRBV6-1 and J is TRBJ2-1; the match to TRBD2 covers 10 bases. V was pared by 1 base and J by 6 bases, with 12 bases of the junction left unmatched. Looked up from germline, CDR1 is MNHNS and CDR2 is SASEGT. The CDR3 runs 18 residues. In nucleotides, the CDR3 is TGTGCCAGCAGTGAAGGACGGGGAGCGGGGGGGCCGGGCAATGAGCAGTTCTTC. It is translated as CASSEGRGAGGPGNEQFF.

The chain carries TRBV7-2 and TRBJ2-1; 9 nucleotides align to TRBD2. The ends lost 3 bases at V and 6 bases at J; junction bases unmatched: 9. Per germline, CDR1 SGHTA and CDR2 FQGNSA. CDR3 length: 16 amino acids. Here the CDR3 DNA reads TGTGCCAGCAGCTTGTCTTTCGCGGGAGGGAGCAATGAGCAGTTCTTC. This codes for CASSLSFAGGSNEQFF.

This clone was found a few times. The chain carries TRBV9 and TRBJ1-2; 7 positions match TRBD1. This CDR3 spans 14 amino acids. Germline CDR1 and CDR2: SGDLS and YYNGEE. Unmatched junction bases numbered 9, after V lost 4 bases and J lost 6 bases. This chain's CDR3 is CASSTRQGLDGYTF. For the CDR3, the DNA is TGTGCCAGCAGCACGAGACAGGGCCTCGATGGCTACACCTTC.

This chain connects TRBV27 to TRBJ1-1; D may be TRBD1 (6 bases). The CDR3 is made up of 14 amino acids. CDR1 and CDR2 (germline): MNHEY, SMNVEV (reference sequence). Trimming shortened V by 4 bases and J by 3 bases, and 12 bases separated the two germline ends. The CDR3 is CASSSQGLYTEAFF. CDR3 in DNA: TGTGCCAGCAGTTCCCAGGGGTTATACACTGAAGCTTTCTTT.

The chain combines TRBV9 with TRBJ1-2, with D possibly being TRBD1 (6 bases). Germline values: CDR1 SGDLS, CDR2 YYNGEE. Trimming stripped 3 bases from V and 1 base from J, with 10 bases between. This CDR3 spans 14 amino acids. The CDR3 DNA is TGTGCCAGCAGCGACGGGGGGCGTAACTATGGCTACACCTTC. The encoded protein is CASSDGGRNYGYTF. The variable domain in full, completed from reference TRBV9 and TRBJ1-2, reads DSGVTQTPKHLITATGQRVTLRCSPRSGDLSVYWYQQSLDQGLQFLIQYYNGEERAKGNILERFSAQQFPDLHSELNLSSLELGDSALYFCASSDGGRNYGYTFGSGTRLTVV.